This entry lists 24 T cell receptor beta chains sequenced from one sample in a study of control samples from healthy donors and cancer patients. Assay: immunoSEQ multiplex PCR; the TCRdb copy retains only in-frame clones and omits some. The profile covers 150,000 or so clones, with 90% to 95% appearing a single time and roughly 14% taken by the ten largest. The sequencing input was blood. The source is a man in his forties or fifties in good health.

The J gene is TRBJ1-1, the V gene TRBV28; 12 bases map to TRBD1. Germline CDR1 and CDR2: MDHEN and SYDVKM. The V gene end was trimmed by 3 bases and the J gene end by 4 bases; junction bases not matched to a gene: 18. The CDR3 has 20 residues. The CDR3 spells CASSFWDRGRRGRLGTEAFF. CDR3 sequence (DNA): TGTGCCAGCAGTTTCTGGGACAGGGGGCGCAGGGGTCGTTTAGGCACTGAAGCTTTCTTT.

The gene calls are TRBV12-3 or TRBV12-4 and TRBJ2-1, with 7 bases matching TRBD2. Losses at the gene ends were 6 bases for V and 9 bases for J; bases not matched to a gene: 8. The CDR3 length is 13 residues. CDR3 nucleotides: TGTGCCAGCAGCCCTCCAGGCGGGGGTGAGCAGTTCTTC. It translates to CASSPPGGGEQFF.

V usage is TRBV9 and J usage is TRBJ1-6; D is uncertain. Trimming pared 0 bases from V and 10 bases from J, leaving 8 bases between. Germline V gene lookup returns CDR1 SGDLS and CDR2 YYNGEE. This CDR3 is built from 13 residues. The DNA for the CDR3 is TGTGCCAGCAGCGTAGATACTGGATCACCCCTCCACTTT. It codes for CASSVDTGSPLHF.

This chain uses TRBV5-5 with TRBJ1-1; D is unclear. The V end lost 0 bases, the J end lost 3 bases, and 18 bases lay between the germline ends. CDR1 and CDR2 from the germline V gene are SGHKS and YYEKEE (reference sequence). The CDR3 totals 17 residues. The CDR3 DNA reads TGTGCCAGCAGCTTGGAGTTAAGCACGGCCCTTTACACTGAAGCTTTCTTT. This sequence encodes CASSLELSTALYTEAFF.

The chain carries TRBV10-1 and TRBJ1-1, with D perhaps TRBD1 (6 bases). V dropped 3 bases and J dropped 4 bases, with 12 bases sitting between them. This CDR3 comprises 14 residues. The germline V gene has CDR1 WNHNN and CDR2 SYGVQD (reference sequence). The CDR3 reads CASSDGQGSTEAFF. The DNA of the CDR3 is TGCGCCAGCAGTGATGGCCAGGGGAGCACTGAAGCTTTCTTT.

The chain employs TRBV10-3 and TRBJ1-1; no reliable D call. Trimming removed 0 bases from V and 8 bases from J, with 7 bases in between. CDR1 and CDR2 (germline): ENHRY, SYGVKD. CDR3 length: 12 residues. CDR3 sequence reads: CAISESTGEAFF. The DNA for the CDR3 is TGTGCCATCAGTGAGTCGACGGGGGAAGCTTTCTTT.

The chain employs TRBV6-5 and TRBJ2-2; 7 nucleotides line up with TRBD2. Germline assignment: CDR1 MNHEY and CDR2 SVGAGI. Losses at the gene ends were 6 bases for V and 0 bases for J; bases not matched to a gene: 4. This CDR3 is built from 15 residues. The CDR3 DNA sequence: TGTGCCAGCAGCCTCGCGGGGGCGAACACCGGGGAGCTGTTTTTT. Protein product: CASSLAGANTGELFF.

The chain is built from TRBV9 and TRBJ1-4; no clear D gene. Looked up from germline, CDR1 is SGDLS and CDR2 is YYNGEE. V lost 3 bases to trimming and J lost 8 bases, with 8 bases between them. The CDR3 extends over 12 amino acids. CDR3 nucleotide sequence: TGTGCCAGCAGCGCAGCAGGCGAAAAACTGTTTTTT. It is translated as CASSAAGEKLFF.

The rearrangement uses TRBV6-1 and TRBJ2-7; maybe TRBD2 (6 bases). CDR1 and CDR2 from the germline V gene are MNHNS and SASEGT. This CDR3 is 14 amino acids long. The germline V and J ends were trimmed by 1 base and 3 bases, with 10 bases remaining between them. The CDR3 sequence: CASSEVASDYEQYF. Here the CDR3 DNA reads TGTGCCAGCAGTGAAGTAGCTAGCGACTACGAGCAGTACTTC.

V is TRBV9 and J is TRBJ2-7; TRBD1 agrees at 8 bases. Germline V CDR1 and CDR2: SGDLS, YYNGEE. With 3 bases clipped from V and 5 bases from J, the junction kept 7 bases outside the gene matches. This CDR3 region has 14 residues. The CDR3 nucleotides read TGTGCCAGCAGCGGAAGGACAGGGCACCACGAGCAGTACTTC. Amino acid sequence: CASSGRTGHHEQYF.

This clone is a singleton in its sample. CDR3 amino acids: CASKARAYEQYF. As DNA, the CDR3 is TGCGCCAGCAAGGCCAGGGCCTACGAGCAGTACTTC. The chain joins TRBV10-2 to TRBJ2-7; tentative D call: TRBD1 (5 bases). The CDR3 consists of 12 residues. V was shortened by 7 bases and J by 2 bases, with 9 bases between the two germline ends. CDR1 is WSHSY, CDR2 SAAADI, per germline.

This clone appeared a few times. The chain recombines TRBV5-5 with TRBJ2-7; D perhaps matches TRBD2 (6 bases). The CDR3 covers 14 residues. The germline V gene has CDR1 SGHKS and CDR2 YYEKEE (reference sequence). The ends were cut back, 0 bases at V and 7 bases at J, with 14 bases in the middle. The CDR3 DNA reads as TGTGCCAGCAGCTTGGACCCGACTAGTTTTGAGCAGTACTTC. It specifies CASSLDPTSFEQYF.

With regard to this clone: At the DNA level, this CDR3 is encoded by other sequences in the same sample as well. This chain uses TRBV4-1 with TRBJ1-1; the match to TRBD1 covers 10 bases. The V segment lost 5 bases and the J segment 7 bases; nucleotides outside the gene matches: 7. Germline V gene lookup returns CDR1 MGHRA and CDR2 YSYEKL. The CDR3 spans 14 residues. CDR3 sequence (DNA): TGCGCCAGCAGCTTTCCGGGACAGGGGCGTGAAGCTTTCTTT. The encoded protein is CASSFPGQGREAFF.

The DNA for the CDR3 is TGTGCCAGCAGCTTAGATCTAGCGGGAGTGGGGGAGCTGTTTTTT. This sequence encodes CASSLDLAGVGELFF. This rearrangement joins TRBV7-8 to TRBJ2-2, with 10 positions matching TRBD2. The CDR3 has 15 amino acids. The V gene end was trimmed by 1 base and the J gene end by 8 bases; junction bases not matched to a gene: 4. From germline, CDR1 is SGHVS and CDR2 FQNEAQ.

This clone showed up just once. CDR3 in DNA: TGTGCCAGCAGCCAATTGAGGAAGAACACTGAAGCTTTCTTT. This gives the protein CASSQLRKNTEAFF. This chain links TRBV3-1 (or the pseudogene TRBV3-2) with TRBJ1-1; no clear D. The ends were cut back, 2 bases at V and 1 base at J, with 8 bases in the middle. Germline V CDR1 and CDR2: LGHDT, YNNKEL (reference sequence). The CDR3 has 14 amino acids.

This clone has only a few counts. This chain connects TRBV4-2 to TRBJ2-4; D may be TRBD2 (5 bases). Germline V gives CDR1 LGHNA, CDR2 YNFKEQ. The CDR3 consists of 16 residues. V was clipped by 1 base and J by 3 bases, with 13 bases between them. This chain's CDR3 is CASSQALASHKNIQYF. The DNA for the CDR3 is TGTGCCAGCAGCCAAGCTCTAGCTTCCCACAAAAACATTCAGTACTTC.

The chain carries TRBV28 and TRBJ2-2, with 8 bases matching TRBD2. The junction had 8 bases not matched to a gene; V was cut back by 3 bases and J by 5 bases. This CDR3 comprises 16 residues. The V gene's germline CDR1 is MDHEN and CDR2 SYDVKM. The CDR3 reads CASSFGREGPTGELFF. CDR3 in DNA: TGTGCCAGCAGTTTCGGACGGGAGGGCCCTACCGGGGAGCTGTTTTTT. The variable domain in full, completed from reference TRBV28 and TRBJ2-2, reads DVKVTQSSRYLVKRTGEKVFLECVQDMDHENMFWYRQDPGLGLRLIYFSYDVKMKEKGDIPEGYSVSREKKERFSLILESASTNQTSMYLCASSFGREGPTGELFFGEGSRLTVL.

This chain uses TRBV6-6 with TRBJ2-7; no clear D gene. Germline CDR1 reads MNHNY; CDR2 reads SVGAGI (reference sequence). V shed 1 base and J shed 2 bases, with 15 bases lying between them. This CDR3 comprises 16 residues. CDR3: CASSYLGRVETYEQYF. For the CDR3, the DNA is TGTGCCAGCAGTTACTTGGGTAGGGTTGAGACCTACGAGCAGTACTTC.

The chain has TRBV7-2 and TRBJ1-1; no reliable D call. Germline lookup yields CDR1 SGHTA and CDR2 FQGNSA. The CDR3 is 15 amino acids. V lost 2 bases and J 0 bases, leaving 10 bases between the germline ends. The CDR3 is CASSLMSNMNTEAFF. The CDR3 region has the DNA TGTGCCAGCAGCTTAATGTCAAACATGAACACTGAAGCTTTCTTT.

The rearrangement links TRBV7-9 to TRBJ2-5, with TRBD1 identical over 7 bases. CDR1 SEHNR and CDR2 FQNEAQ come from the germline V gene (reference sequence). With V trimmed by 5 bases and J by 2 bases, 11 bases remained unmatched. The CDR3 totals 16 residues. The CDR3 is CASSVVQTDRQETQYF. DNA for the CDR3: TGTGCCAGCAGCGTAGTGCAGACGGACAGGCAAGAGACCCAGTACTTC.

V is TRBV9 and J is TRBJ2-2, with D perhaps given as TRBD1 or TRBD2 (5 bases each). The CDR3 spans 18 residues. The V end was cut by 3 bases, the J end by 4 bases, with 22 bases between. The germline V gene has CDR1 SGDLS and CDR2 YYNGEE. CDR3 sequence reads: CASSAEFRDGIVTGELFF. CDR3 nucleotides: TGTGCCAGCAGCGCCGAATTCCGGGACGGAATAGTCACCGGGGAGCTGTTTTTT.

This chain uses TRBV27 with TRBJ1-1, with D possibly TRBD1 on 6 matching bases. Germline CDR1 MNHEY, CDR2 SMNVEV (reference sequence). There are 19 residues in the CDR3. V lost 2 bases, J lost 6 bases, and 28 bases lay in between. CDR3 loop: CASSLRMPWKTGHRAEAFF. In DNA form, the CDR3 reads TGTGCCAGCAGTTTAAGGATGCCGTGGAAAACCGGCCACAGGGCTGAAGCTTTCTTT.

This chain joins TRBV5-6 and TRBJ2-2; tentatively, D is TRBD1 or TRBD2 (6 bases each). Germline-derived CDR1 and CDR2 are SGHDT and YYEEEE. Trimming removed 0 bases at V and 4 bases at J, with 7 bases between. CDR3 length: 14 amino acids. The DNA of the CDR3 is TGTGCCAGCAGCTTGGAGGGGGGCACCGGGGAGCTGTTTTTT. The encoded protein is CASSLEGGTGELFF.

This sequence joins TRBV3-1 (or the pseudogene TRBV3-2) and TRBJ1-2; no firm D call. The CDR3 covers 16 residues. Trimming took 1 base from V and 5 from J, leaving 17 bases between them. Looked up from germline, CDR1 is LGHDT and CDR2 is YNNKEL (reference sequence). This chain's CDR3 is CASSQVTCRAGYGYTF. Written as DNA, the CDR3 is TGTGCCAGCAGCCAAGTTACGTGCCGCGCGGGATATGGCTACACCTTC.